Each of the 8 T cell receptor beta chains below was sequenced from the same sample in a study of control samples from healthy donors and cancer patients. Profiled with immunoSEQ multiplex PCR; TCRdb holds only in-frame clones, not every one. The sample lists about 80,000 clones, less than 90% occurring once. Material for sequencing was blood. The origin of the receptors is a woman aged 60 to 75 in good health.

This clone appeared a single time. The V call is TRBV29-1, the J call TRBJ2-7; 8 bases fit TRBD1. This CDR3 comprises 11 residues. Germline values: CDR1 SQVTM, CDR2 ANQGSEA. V lost 6 bases, J lost 6 bases, and 4 bases stayed unmatched. The CDR3 region has the DNA TGCAGCGTCGCGGACAGGGTCGAGCAGTACTTC. As protein: CSVADRVEQYF.

The chain is built from TRBV4-1 and TRBJ2-3; TRBD2 matches at 10 bases. The trim removed 4 bases at V and 2 bases at J, leaving 6 bases unmatched. The CDR3 spans 16 residues. The germline gives CDR1 MGHRA, CDR2 YSYEKL. The CDR3 nucleotides are TGCGCCAGCAGCCCCCTAGCGGGGGTGGTCACAGATACGCAGTATTTT. Its protein product is CASSPLAGVVTDTQYF.

This rearrangement joins TRBV28 to TRBJ2-1; D tentatively fits TRBD1 or TRBD2 (6 bases each). V was trimmed by 7 bases and J by 2 bases, leaving 9 bases between them. Germline lookup yields CDR1 MDHEN and CDR2 SYDVKM. CDR3 length: 13 amino acids. The CDR3 loop is CASTRGPYNEQFF. CDR3 sequence (DNA): TGTGCCAGCACACGGGGGCCCTACAATGAGCAGTTCTTC.

V gene TRBV29-1 combines with J gene TRBJ2-1, with 11 bases aligning to TRBD2. V lost 5 bases to trimming and J lost 14 bases; unmatched junction nucleotides: 11. Per germline, CDR1 SQVTM and CDR2 ANQGSEA. The CDR3 has 13 amino acids. The CDR3: CSVTGLAAPREFF. In DNA form, the CDR3 reads TGCAGCGTTACGGGACTAGCGGCCCCCCGTGAGTTCTTC.

This clone was found once. The chain employs TRBV5-1 and TRBJ1-3; tentative D call: TRBD1 (5 bases). Per the germline V gene, CDR1 is SGHRS and CDR2 is YFSETQ. This CDR3 spans 16 amino acids. The germline V and J ends were trimmed by 3 bases and 1 base, with 14 bases remaining between them. For the CDR3, the DNA is TGCGCCAGCAGCTGGGACTCCGATCGATCTGGAAACACCATATATTTT. Protein sequence: CASSWDSDRSGNTIYF.

The CDR3 sequence: CASLGQGDTGELFF. CDR3 DNA: TGTGCCAGCCTGGGACAGGGGGACACCGGGGAGCTGTTTTTT. The chain has TRBV12-1 and TRBJ2-2; the D call TRBD1 from the table was never checked on the DNA. TRBV12-1 is a listed pseudogene. The CDR3 sequence is 14 residues long.

The chain couples TRBV29-1 to TRBJ1-1; TRBD1 is a possible D gene (5 bases). The CDR3 runs 13 residues. V was cut by 2 bases and J by 2 bases, with 9 bases left in between. Germline V gene lookup returns CDR1 SQVTM and CDR2 ANQGSEA. This chain's CDR3 is CSVERGGNTEAFF. The CDR3 coding sequence is TGCAGCGTTGAACGGGGGGGAAACACTGAAGCTTTCTTT.

J is TRBJ1-1 and V is TRBV10-2, with a weak D call TRBD1 (6 bases). Between the trimmed V and J ends, which lost 3 bases and 1 base, there was a span of 9 bases. CDR3 length equals 14 residues. The germline V gene encodes CDR1 WSHSY and CDR2 SAAADI. CDR3 bases: TGCGCCAGCAGTGAATACAGGGCGAACACTGAAGCTTTCTTT. Protein: CASSEYRANTEAFF.